The 11 T cell receptor beta chains below were found in one sample sequenced in a study of T cell changes during pregnancy in multiple sclerosis. Clones were read by immunoSEQ multiplex PCR, and TCRdb kept only the in-frame ones, dropping some. The sample includes 30,000 to 35,000 clones, 90% of them seen just once. The sample was CD8+ T cells from peripheral blood mononuclear cells, taken after pregnancy. All receptors come from a female donor with multiple sclerosis, enrolled in a pregnancy study.

The chain joins TRBV6-1 to TRBJ1-1; tentatively, D is TRBD1 (6 bases). CDR3 size: 14 residues. The germline V gene encodes CDR1 MNHNS and CDR2 SASEGT. Trimming left V 4 bases short and J 2 bases short, with 11 bases between. CDR3 amino acids: CASSVGQENTEAFF. DNA for the CDR3: TGTGCCAGCAGTGTGGGACAAGAAAACACTGAAGCTTTCTTT.

The chain is built from TRBV30 and TRBJ2-7, with D perhaps TRBD1 (5 bases). Trimming cost V 3 bases and J 2 bases, with 14 bases left between them. The CDR3 covers 14 residues. Germline V lookup: CDR1 GTSNPN, CDR2 SVGIG (reference sequence). CDR3 nucleotide sequence: TGTGCCTGGAGCCACCCGCAGGGAACCTACGAGCAGTACTTC. This gives the protein CAWSHPQGTYEQYF.

J is TRBJ2-2 and V is TRBV9; TRBD1 might be the D (6 bases). The CDR3 runs to 20 residues. Trimming cost V 6 bases and J 0 bases, with 27 bases left between them. Per germline, CDR1 SGDLS and CDR2 YYNGEE. The CDR3 spells CASTSFLGEGGVTNTGELFF. The CDR3 nucleotides are TGTGCCAGCACCTCATTCCTTGGTGAAGGGGGAGTCACGAACACCGGGGAGCTGTTTTTT.

The chain recombines TRBV4-1 with TRBJ2-7, with 8 nucleotides matching TRBD2. The J segment lost 2 bases and the V segment lost 1 base, leaving 4 bases of the junction unmatched. The CDR3 spans 15 residues. Germline V CDR1 and CDR2: MGHRA, YSYEKL. The CDR3, as DNA: TGCGCCAGCAGCCAAGTAAGCGGGGGTGCCTACGAGCAGTACTTC. It translates to CASSQVSGGAYEQYF.

V usage is TRBV9 and J usage is TRBJ2-1; possibly TRBD1 for D (7 bases). Germline V lookup: CDR1 SGDLS, CDR2 YYNGEE. V was trimmed by 3 bases and J by 2 bases, leaving 15 bases between them. The CDR3 covers 16 residues. The CDR3 region has the DNA TGTGCCAGCAGCGCAACCGGAGGGGGCACCTACAATGAGCAGTTCTTC. This sequence encodes CASSATGGGTYNEQFF.

This clone was recorded once. CDR3 region: CASSVVGRGTSSYNEQFF. Here the CDR3 DNA reads TGTGCCAGCAGCGTAGTGGGTCGGGGGACTAGCTCGTACAATGAGCAGTTCTTC. The chain uses TRBV9 and TRBJ2-1; TRBD2 matches 9 bases. Germline loops: CDR1 SGDLS, CDR2 YYNGEE. V dropped 0 bases and J dropped 4; count of bases not matched to a gene: 11. This CDR3 has 18 residues.

The rearrangement uses TRBV5-1 and TRBJ1-1; no clear D gene. The CDR3 contains 14 residues. From germline, CDR1 is SGHRS and CDR2 YFSETQ. Trimming removed 5 bases from V and 5 bases from J, with 16 bases in between. The DNA for the CDR3 is TGCGCCAGCAGTCATTACACCCAGGCGACTGAAGCTTTCTTT. This gives the protein CASSHYTQATEAFF. Variable domain in full (rest from reference TRBV5-1 and TRBJ1-1): KAGVTQTPRYLIKTRGQQVTLSCSPISGHRSVSWYQQTPGQGLQFLFEYFSETQRNKGNFPGRFSGRQFSNSRSEMNVSTLELGDSALYLCASSHYTQATEAFFGQGTRLTVV.

The J gene is TRBJ2-1, the V gene TRBV19, with D maybe TRBD2 (5 bases). The germline V gene has CDR1 LNHDA and CDR2 SQIVND (reference sequence). Trimming stripped 3 bases from V and 4 bases from J, with 10 bases between. The CDR3 spans 14 residues. This CDR3 reads CASSIGGTYNEQFF. CDR3 DNA: TGTGCCAGTAGTATTGGAGGCACTTACAATGAGCAGTTCTTC.

Only one count was recorded for this clone. The chain carries TRBV28 and TRBJ2-6; D uncertain. The V and J ends lost 3 bases and 4 bases respectively, with 7 bases between them. This CDR3 is 14 amino acids long. CDR1 MDHEN and CDR2 SYDVKM come from the germline V gene. CDR3 residues: CASSFYSGANVLTF. The CDR3 bases are TGTGCCAGCAGTTTCTATTCCGGGGCCAACGTCCTGACTTTC.

The chain carries TRBV5-1 and TRBJ1-1; D possibly corresponds to TRBD1 (5 bases). CDR1 is SGHRS, CDR2 YFSETQ, per germline. The V and J ends lost 0 bases and 5 bases respectively, with 11 bases between them. The CDR3 runs 14 residues. CDR3 residues: CASSLAGSGTEAFF. CDR3 bases: TGCGCCAGCAGCTTGGCAGGGTCAGGGACTGAAGCTTTCTTT.

The chain employs TRBV27 and TRBJ2-5; 8 bases are shared with TRBD2. This CDR3 is 13 amino acids long. Germline CDR1 is MNHEY and CDR2 is SMNVEV (reference sequence). Trimming cost V 6 bases and J 2 bases; bases outside gene matches: 2. Written as DNA, the CDR3 is TGTGCCAGCAGAAGCGGGGGACAAGAGACCCAGTACTTC. This encodes CASRSGGQETQYF.